These 10 T cell receptor beta chains were sequenced from one sample in a study of blood T cell repertoires in COVID-19. TCRdb's table, derived via immunoSEQ multiplex PCR, lists solely in-frame clones and lacks some. Among approximately 230,000 clones listed, around 84% were seen once. Sequenced input: peripheral blood. Receptor source: a young man with active or convalescent COVID-19.

V and J are TRBV4-2 and TRBJ2-3; 8 bases align to TRBD2. After removal of 1 base from V and 5 bases from J, the junction contained 8 bases not matched to a gene. The length of the CDR3 is 16 residues. Germline CDR1 is LGHNA and CDR2 is YNFKEQ. Here the CDR3 reads CASSQVRGGNLDTQYF. The CDR3 coding sequence is TGTGCCAGCAGCCAAGTCCGGGGGGGCAATCTAGATACGCAGTATTTT.

The V gene is TRBV6-2 or TRBV6-3, the J gene TRBJ1-5; no firm D call. Per the germline V gene, CDR1 is MNHEY and CDR2 is SVGEGT. V was cut by 2 bases and J by 5 bases, with 10 bases left in between. The CDR3 is 14 amino acids. The CDR3 bases are TGTGCCAGCAGTTACGGGCCAGTTTATCAGCCCCAGCATTTT. Its protein product is CASSYGPVYQPQHF.

CDR3 loop: CASSFWGGTEAFF. CDR3 sequence (DNA): TGTGCCAGCAGTTTTTGGGGGGGGACTGAAGCTTTCTTT. The V call is TRBV12-3 or TRBV12-4, the J call TRBJ1-1, with TRBD1 as a possible D gene (5 bases). Trimming removed 3 bases from V and 5 bases from J, with 10 bases in between. This CDR3 region has 13 residues.

The gene calls are TRBV5-4 and TRBJ2-7, with TRBD2 matching 8 bases. In germline, CDR1 is SGHNT, CDR2 YYREEE (reference sequence). CDR3 length equals 13 residues. The ends lost 2 bases at V and 7 bases at J; junction bases unmatched: 5. As DNA, the CDR3 is TGTGCCAGCAGCTTTAGCGGGGTAGGTGAGCAGTACTTC. It translates to CASSFSGVGEQYF.

This chain uses TRBV7-9 with TRBJ1-1, with D possibly TRBD1 on 5 matching bases. CDR1 is SEHNR and CDR2 is FQNEAQ in the germline V gene (reference sequence). The V end lost 7 bases, the J end lost 2 bases, and 20 bases lay between the germline ends. This CDR3 spans 16 amino acids. The CDR3 region has the DNA TGTGCCAGCAAGAAGGAGGGGACGGGGGTAAACACTGAAGCTTTCTTT. It encodes CASKKEGTGVNTEAFF. Variable domain in full (rest from reference TRBV7-9 and TRBJ1-1): DTGVSQNPRHKITKRGQNVTFRCDPISEHNRLYWYRQTLGQGPEFLTYFQNEAQLEKSRLLSDRFSAERPKGSFSTLEIQRTEQGDSAMYLCASKKEGTGVNTEAFFGQGTRLTVV.

This chain joins TRBV5-6 and TRBJ1-5; a weak D match, TRBD1 (5 bases). This CDR3 is 13 amino acids long. Looked up from germline, CDR1 is SGHDT and CDR2 is YYEEEE. Trimming shortened V by 2 bases and J by 7 bases, and 10 bases separated the two germline ends. The CDR3: CASSLGVEQPQHF. The CDR3 DNA follows: TGTGCCAGCAGCTTAGGGGTGGAACAGCCCCAGCATTTT.

The gene calls are TRBV19 and TRBJ1-5, with no clear D. V lost 0 bases and J 9 bases, leaving 18 bases between the germline ends. Per the germline V gene, CDR1 is LNHDA and CDR2 is SQIVND (reference sequence). The CDR3 runs 16 residues. Here the CDR3 reads CASSIDQEGRIRPQHF. The CDR3 DNA reads TGTGCCAGTAGTATAGATCAGGAAGGGAGGATCAGGCCCCAGCATTTT.

The chain recombines TRBV6-2 or TRBV6-3 with TRBJ2-3; TRBD2 agrees at 8 bases. Germline CDR1 and CDR2: MNHEY and SVGEGT. V was pared by 0 bases and J by 4 bases, with 3 bases of the junction left unmatched. The CDR3 consists of 15 residues. The DNA for the CDR3 is TGTGCCAGCAGTTACTCGGGACTAGAGGCAGATACGCAGTATTTT. Translation gives CASSYSGLEADTQYF.

This chain links TRBV30 with TRBJ2-3; TRBD2 might be the D (6 bases). Germline V gene sequence: CDR1 GTSNPN, CDR2 SVGIG (reference sequence). The CDR3 is 12 residues long. V lost 0 bases to trimming and J lost 9 bases, with 10 bases between them. CDR3 bases: TGTGCCTGGAGTGTGGGCCGGGAGACGCAGTATTTT. Protein: CAWSVGRETQYF.

V is TRBV4-2 and J is TRBJ2-1, with TRBD2 matching 11 bases. CDR3 size: 16 residues. The germline CDR1 and CDR2 sequences are LGHNA and YNFKEQ. After removal of 4 bases from V and 5 bases from J, the junction contained 7 bases not matched to a gene. The CDR3 loop reads CASSRPLAGGNNEQFF. The CDR3 DNA reads TGTGCCAGCAGCCGTCCTCTAGCGGGGGGTAACAATGAGCAGTTCTTC.